This TCR beta chain appears in the sequencing data of a study of blood T cell repertoires in COVID-19. Overall study: The United States, Italy and Spain supplied acute and convalescent COVID-19 samples. T cells, B-cell-depleted T cells, or PBMCs supplied cDNA or gDNA.

Authors' analysis steps: Amplification from reference gene primers served as the basis for estimated nucleated cell counts. The method was immunoSEQ multiplex PCR; TCRdb's version includes in-frame clones alone and lacks a portion of them. D and trimming come from the DNA, and the V and J calls and clone size come from that table. The sample holds approximately 140,000 clones; around 82% are singletons and the top ten take under 15%. This CDR3 is 15 amino acids long. Between the trimmed V and J ends, which lost 3 bases and 0 bases, there was a span of 10 bases. CDR1 and CDR2 (germline): LNHDA, SQIVND (reference sequence).

Specimen: peripheral blood. This chain uses TRBV19 with TRBJ2-3, with TRBD2 as a possible D gene (5 bases). The clonotype comes from a man between 60 and 75 years old with active or convalescent COVID-19. For the CDR3, the DNA is TGTGCCAGTAGTATCGCTAGGACTAGCACAGATACGCAGTATTTT. Amino acids: CASSIARTSTDTQYF.